Listed below are T cell receptor beta chains from one sample, sequenced in a study of blood T cell repertoires in COVID-19. Produced via immunoSEQ multiplex PCR; TCRdb's table is partial and in-frame only. The table has some 330,000 clones, 85% to 90% seen once. Specimen: PBMCs or T cells enriched from blood (not recorded which). The receptor source for this set is a man aged 25-40 years who had recovered from COVID-19. The CDR3 runs from the conserved cysteine through the conserved F or W. D genes are given only for firm matches. Clone size, where shown, is once, few, many, or a class for clones that have expanded.

TRBV19	TRBJ1-5	.	.	TGTGCCAGTTGTAGGAAGAGTACCGCGGTTAGCAATCAGCCCCAGCATTTT	CASCRKSTAVSNQPQHF
TRBV6-5	TRBJ2-7	TRBD2	once	TGTGCCAGCAGAGGACTAGCGGGAGCAGAAGAGCAGTACTTC	CASRGLAGAEEQYF
TRBV5-1	TRBJ2-2	TRBD2	.	TGCGCCAGCAGCCTTCTAGCGGGGGGGAACACCGGGGAGCTGTTTTTT	CASSLLAGGNTGELFF
TRBV4-1	TRBJ2-1	TRBD2	.	TGCGCCAGCAGCCCAAGGACTAGCGGGAGAAATGAGCAGTTCTTC	CASSPRTSGRNEQFF
TRBV24-1	TRBJ2-1	TRBD2	.	TGTGCCACCAGTGATTTTATGGGACTAGCGGGGGGCCACAATGAGCAGTTCTTC	CATSDFMGLAGGHNEQFF
TRBV7-9	TRBJ1-1	.	.	TGTGCCAGCAGCCAGGACATGATTACACGAAACACTGAAGCTTTCTTT	CASSQDMITRNTEAFF
TRBV20-1	TRBJ2-7	TRBD2	.	TGCAGTGCTAGTGATCCTGGCGGGGGGCTTTCCTACGAGCAGTACTTC	CSASDPGGGLSYEQYF
TRBV18	TRBJ2-1	TRBD2	.	TGTGCCAGCTCAGCACTAGCGGGAGGGTACAATGAGCAGTTCTTC	CASSALAGGYNEQFF
TRBV5-4	TRBJ1-1	TRBD1	.	TGTGCCAGCAGCTCGTACAGGGGGCTGAACACTGAAGCTTTCTTT	CASSSYRGLNTEAFF
TRBV18	TRBJ1-1	TRBD1	.	TGTGCCAGCTCACCGAATACAGGGGGCTCGAACACTGAAGCTTTCTTT	CASSPNTGGSNTEAFF
TRBV2	TRBJ2-7	.	.	TGTGCCAGCAGTGCCACGACAGGTCGTCCCTACGAGCAGTACTTC	CASSATTGRPYEQYF
TRBV24-1	TRBJ2-2	TRBD1	.	TGTGCCACCAGTGATTCCGTGACAGGGTCTTTTACCGGGGAGCTGTTTTTT	CATSDSVTGSFTGELFF
TRBV19	TRBJ2-7	TRBD2	.	TGTGCCAGTAGTGCAGTAGCGGGGAACTACGAGCAGTACTTC	CASSAVAGNYEQYF
TRBV29-1	TRBJ2-5	.	.	TGCAGCGTTGAAGGGGTAGCGGAAGAGACCCAGTACTTC	CSVEGVAEETQYF
TRBV5-1	TRBJ2-5	TRBD2	.	TGCGCCAGCAGCTTGGGGGGACTAGCGGGAGAAGAGACCCAGTACTTC	CASSLGGLAGEETQYF
TRBV5-1	TRBJ2-7	TRBD2	.	TGCGCCAGCAGCGCCCACTACGGGGGGGAGCAGTACTTC	CASSAHYGGEQYF
TRBV3-1/TRBV3-2	TRBJ2-1	TRBD2	once	TGTGCCAGCAGCCAACACGGGACTAGCAGGGAAAATGAGCAGTTCTTC	CASSQHGTSRENEQFF
TRBV2	TRBJ2-2	.	.	TGTGCCAGCAGTAATCTCGTGGCCCAGGAGCTGTTTTTT	CASSNLVAQELFF
TRBV7-9	TRBJ1-3	TRBD1	.	TGTGCCAGCAGCTACCGGGACAGGGGGACGGGAAACACCATATATTTT	CASSYRDRGTGNTIYF
TRBV28	TRBJ1-2	TRBD1	.	TGTGCCAGCCAAGAAAGGGGGCGTAACTATGGCTACACCTTC	CASQERGRNYGYTF
TRBV2	TRBJ2-7	TRBD2	.	TGTGCCAGCATGTTAACCCCAGCGGGGGGTACCTACGAGCAGTACTTC	CASMLTPAGGTYEQYF
TRBV18	TRBJ2-3	TRBD2	.	TGTGCCAGCTCACCAAAAGCTAGCGGAGATACGCAGTATTTT	CASSPKASGDTQYF
TRBV27	TRBJ1-1	.	.	TGTGCCAGCAGTTTATATCCGGGGAAGCACACTGAAGCTTTCTTT	CASSLYPGKHTEAFF